The sequence of this T cell receptor (beta chain) was determined in a study of shared clonotypes between healthy human individuals. Study-level points and caveats: The study drew on few donors, limiting represented genetic and exposure-history diversity.

With respect to this clone: Antigen specificity is unknown.

Assay: immunoSEQ multiplex PCR; the TCRdb copy retains only in-frame clones and omits some. In the table there are about 2.3 million clones, more than 85% of which are singletons. The donors were adults (healthy and HIV-negative) with no recent acute infections or vaccinations. The CDR3 contains 14 residues. The V gene's germline CDR1 is MDHEN and CDR2 SYDVKM. V lost 6 bases, J lost 0 bases, and 9 bases lay in between. The sequence was collected from a man between 18 and 35 years old in good health. Some clones in this sample may be carry-over from other donors' samples. The specimen was naive CD4+ T cells from PBMCs. Indicated subset: CD45RA+ positively selected. This sequence joins TRBV28 and TRBJ1-3; D gene ambiguous. The CDR3 DNA sequence: TGTGCCAGCAGGGGTCGACTCTCTGGAAACACCATATATTTT. Translated: CASRGRLSGNTIYF.